This T cell receptor beta chain was profiled in a study of T cell responses to AZD1222 COVID-19 vaccine. Study-wide background: Second-dose timings of about 4 or about 12 weeks were pooled. Study results and caveats: The study found vaccine-associated CD4 TCRs spanning spike, dominant at 160-218 and 743-854. A rise in Spike-specific TCR breadth and depth followed two AZD1222 doses. Donor demographics were predominantly white British with a female majority; clonal diversity may be underestimated.

As concerns this clone: Its antigen is as yet unknown.

Trimming removed 0 bases from V and 10 bases from J, with 9 bases in between. The CDR3 has 13 amino acids. Looked up from germline, CDR1 is KGHDR and CDR2 is SFDVKD. Measured with immunoSEQ multiplex PCR; TCRdb has only the in-frame clones, and not every one. The data show under 110,000 clones, with approximately 86% seen just once and more than 1.2% held by the top ten. This sequence originates from an adult in good health. The sample here was peripheral blood, taken on day 0 of AZD1222 vaccination. The chain links TRBV24-1 to TRBJ1-3; D ambiguous. The CDR3 protein is CATSDLRFGTIYF. As DNA, the CDR3 is TGTGCCACCAGTGATTTGCGTTTCGGGACCATATATTTT.